These 21 T cell receptor beta chains came from one sample sequenced in a study of neurological immune-mediated disorders. From the 5' RACE reads, TCRdb called clonotypes with MiXCR, one entry per CDR3 protein. The sample has tens of thousands of distinct CDR3 sequences, roughly 2.6% seen once. The specimen was PBMCs. The receptors come from a woman aged 25 to 39 with multiple sclerosis.

This clonotype has a count of ten or more. The genes are TRBV13 and TRBJ2-7; D is undetermined. The length of the CDR3 is 14 residues. V lost 1 base and J lost 2, with 9 bases in between. Germline V CDR1 and CDR2: PRHDT, FYEKMQ (reference sequence). This CDR3 is CASSLAGGPYEQYF. Here the CDR3 DNA reads TGTGCCAGCAGCTTAGCTGGCGGTCCCTACGAGCAGTACTTC.

This clonotype was observed at least ten times. V gene TRBV29-1 combines with J gene TRBJ2-7, with a possible D match to TRBD1 (6 bases). Trimming shortened V by 8 bases and J by 6 bases, and 14 bases separated the two germline ends. The V gene's germline CDR1 is SQVTM and CDR2 ANQGSEA. There are 11 residues in the CDR3. Written as DNA, the CDR3 is TGCAGCACCCGACAGGATAGCGAGCAGTACTTC. Translation: CSTRQDSEQYF.

This clonotype was picked up many times. The V and J genes are TRBV10-3 and TRBJ1-4; D is unresolved. V lost 4 bases to trimming and J lost 8 bases, with 20 bases between them. Germline V CDR1 and CDR2: ENHRY, SYGVKD. This CDR3 region has 16 residues. CDR3 nucleotides: TGTGCCATCAGTGGCGAGTGGGTTCCAACTGGGGAAAAACTGTTTTTT. This gives the protein CAISGEWVPTGEKLFF.

V and J are TRBV4-1 and TRBJ2-2; D is possibly TRBD1 or TRBD2 (7 bases each). Per the germline V gene, CDR1 is MGHRA and CDR2 is YSYEKL. The CDR3 is 17 amino acids. Trimming removed 1 base from V and 1 base from J, with 13 bases in between. CDR3 loop: CASSQGGGDRNTGELFF. CDR3 in DNA: TGCGCCAGCAGCCAAGGGGGGGGGGACAGGAACACCGGGGAGCTGTTTTTT.

This clonotype was found many times. The chain couples TRBV12-3 or TRBV12-4 to TRBJ1-1; 7 nucleotides match TRBD1. Germline trimming cut 6 bases from V and 4 bases from J; bases unmatched to any gene: 14. The CDR3 contains 16 residues. The CDR3 is CASSPPDRVDGTEAFF. CDR3 sequence (DNA): TGTGCCAGCAGCCCTCCTGACAGGGTAGACGGCACTGAAGCTTTCTTT.

This clonotype was detected only a few times. This may stem from a read error, because a much larger clone lies one nucleotide away. This chain connects TRBV20-1 to TRBJ1-6, with D perhaps TRBD1 (5 bases). The CDR3 is 14 residues long. CDR1 is DFQATT, CDR2 SNEGSKA, per germline (reference sequence). The CDR3 region is CSARDQGDGSHLHF. The DNA of the CDR3 is TGCAGTGCTAGAGATCAAGGGGACGGGTCACACCTCCACTTT.

This clonotype was recorded at least ten times. V and J are TRBV5-1 and TRBJ2-3, with 10 bases lining up with TRBD2. Germline-derived CDR1 and CDR2 are SGHRS and YFSETQ. V dropped 7 bases and J dropped 5; count of bases not matched to a gene: 10. The CDR3 totals 15 residues. The CDR3 coding sequence is TGCGCCAGCCGCCCTCCTAGCGGGAGTGGAGATACGCAGTATTTT. It specifies CASRPPSGSGDTQYF. The whole variable domain, remainder taken from reference TRBV5-1 and TRBJ2-3, is KAGVTQTPRYLIKTRGQQVTLSCSPISGHRSVSWYQQTPGQGLQFLFEYFSETQRNKGNFPGRFSGRQFSNSRSEMNVSTLELGDSALYLCASRPPSGSGDTQYFGPGTRLTVL.

In this sample, this clonotype turned up many times. The chain joins TRBV5-1 to TRBJ2-7; TRBD2 aligns across 14 bases. The CDR3 contains 16 residues. The junction had 9 bases not matched to a gene; V was cut back by 4 bases and J by 6 bases. Germline values: CDR1 SGHRS, CDR2 YFSETQ. DNA for the CDR3: TGCGCCAGCAGCCCCACGGGACTAGCGGGAGTCGGCGAGCAGTACTTC. Amino acids: CASSPTGLAGVGEQYF.

Ten or more counts support this clonotype. V is TRBV7-2 and J is TRBJ1-2; 7 bases line up with TRBD1. Germline CDR1 is SGHTA and CDR2 is FQGNSA. The J segment lost 4 bases and the V segment lost 5 bases, leaving 13 bases of the junction unmatched. This CDR3 spans 16 amino acids. The CDR3: CASSIYSGQSRYGYTF. CDR3 DNA: TGTGCCAGCAGCATATATTCGGGACAGAGTCGCTATGGCTACACCTTC.

This clonotype was observed at least ten times. The chain has TRBV20-1 and TRBJ1-2; 8 nucleotides line up with TRBD1. CDR1 DFQATT and CDR2 SNEGSKA come from the germline V gene (reference sequence). CDR3 length: 17 residues. V trimming: 0 bases; J trimming: 2 bases; junction bases outside the gene matches: 11. The DNA for the CDR3 is TGCAGTGCTAGAGATCCCTTAACCGGGACAGGCAACTATGGCTACACCTTC. Translated: CSARDPLTGTGNYGYTF.

This clonotype was detected many times. The chain employs TRBV20-1 and TRBJ2-1; D is unclear. The germline V gene has CDR1 DFQATT and CDR2 SNEGSKA (reference sequence). V lost 0 bases and J 4 bases, leaving 13 bases between the germline ends. CDR3 length: 15 amino acids. This CDR3 is CSARDGMTRYNEQFF. The CDR3 coding sequence is TGCAGTGCTAGAGATGGCATGACGAGATACAATGAGCAGTTCTTC.

This clonotype was observed many times. This chain joins TRBV18 and TRBJ2-3; the match to TRBD1 covers 7 bases. After removal of 3 bases from V and 4 bases from J, the junction contained 16 bases not matched to a gene. CDR3 length: 18 amino acids. The germline CDR1 and CDR2 sequences are KGHSH and LQKENI. The CDR3 spells CASSPQQPTGNLADTQYF. In DNA form, the CDR3 reads TGTGCCAGCTCACCTCAGCAACCGACAGGGAATCTAGCAGATACGCAGTATTTT.

This clonotype was seen many times. V usage is TRBV7-3 and J usage is TRBJ2-7, with 7 nucleotides matching TRBD1. This CDR3 is built from 14 residues. Germline-derived CDR1 and CDR2 are SGHTA and FQGTGA. With V trimmed by 5 bases and J by 2 bases, 6 bases remained unmatched. The CDR3, as DNA: TGTGCCAGCAGCCCCTCACAGGGGCCCTACGAGCAGTACTTC. Translation gives CASSPSQGPYEQYF.

This clonotype was counted many times. This rearrangement joins TRBV20-1 to TRBJ2-2; D possibly corresponds to TRBD2 (5 bases). CDR1 is DFQATT and CDR2 is SNEGSKA in the germline V gene (reference sequence). Trimming left V 2 bases short and J 5 bases short, with 9 bases between. The CDR3 is made up of 13 amino acids. DNA for the CDR3: TGCAGTGCTAGAAACGGGAATACCGGGGAGCTGTTTTTT. It specifies CSARNGNTGELFF.

This clonotype occurred many times. This chain connects TRBV7-2 to TRBJ2-5; 10 nucleotides match TRBD2. CDR1 is SGHTA, CDR2 FQGNSA, per germline. Germline trimming cut 6 bases from V and 4 bases from J; bases unmatched to any gene: 5. The length of the CDR3 is 14 residues. The CDR3, as DNA: TGTGCCAGCAGTAAAAGCGGGAGGGGAGAGACCCAGTACTTC. Translation: CASSKSGRGETQYF.

This clonotype has a count of ten or more. This rearrangement joins TRBV7-2 to TRBJ2-1; 10 positions agree with TRBD2. The length of the CDR3 is 15 residues. Germline V gene data show CDR1 as SGHTA and CDR2 as FQGNSA. The trim removed 5 bases at V and 10 bases at J, leaving 11 bases unmatched. The CDR3 DNA follows: TGTGCCAGCAGCCCAGCAAGCGGGAGGGCCTACGAGCAGTTCTTC. Its protein is CASSPASGRAYEQFF.

This clonotype was seen many times. The chain joins TRBV20-1 to TRBJ2-2; 8 bases agree with TRBD1. The V segment lost 4 bases and the J segment 0 bases; nucleotides outside the gene matches: 4. The CDR3 spans 15 residues. Per the germline V gene, CDR1 is DFQATT and CDR2 is SNEGSKA (reference sequence). In DNA form, the CDR3 reads TGCAGTGCTACCAGGGGGCCGGCGAACACCGGGGAGCTGTTTTTT. Its protein is CSATRGPANTGELFF.

This clonotype occurred many times. J is TRBJ1-2 and V is TRBV7-2, with TRBD1 as a possible D gene (5 bases). This CDR3 region has 14 residues. Trimming pared 6 bases from V and 7 bases from J, leaving 18 bases between. Germline V gene sequence: CDR1 SGHTA, CDR2 FQGNSA. CDR3 in DNA: TGTGCCAGCAGATTACAGGTGGAAACGTCTGGCTACACCTTC. Translation: CASRLQVETSGYTF.

V usage is TRBV7-2 and J usage is TRBJ2-7; D gene ambiguous. Trimming removed 3 bases from V and 0 bases from J, with 6 bases in between. Germline assignment: CDR1 SGHTA and CDR2 FQGNSA. The CDR3 spans 13 residues. CDR3 loop: CASSFSVSYEQYF. CDR3 DNA: TGTGCCAGCAGCTTCTCAGTCTCCTACGAGCAGTACTTC.

This clonotype was observed at least ten times. The genes are TRBV20-1 and TRBJ2-7; TRBD1 or TRBD2 may be the D gene (6 bases each). The V end lost 7 bases, the J end lost 1 base, and 14 bases lay between the germline ends. This CDR3 is 13 amino acids long. The V gene's germline CDR1 is DFQATT and CDR2 SNEGSKA (reference sequence). CDR3 region: CSGNGGRSYEQYF. The CDR3 bases are TGCAGTGGCAACGGGGGCCGATCCTACGAGCAGTACTTC.

This clonotype came up many times. The J gene is TRBJ2-3, the V gene TRBV27; D is perhaps TRBD2 (5 bases). Germline CDR1 MNHEY, CDR2 SMNVEV (reference sequence). The V end was cut by 3 bases, the J end by 0 bases, with 10 bases between. CDR3 length: 15 residues. The CDR3 coding sequence is TGTGCCAGCAGTTTTATCGAGGGTAGCACAGATACGCAGTATTTT. Translation gives CASSFIEGSTDTQYF.